Given below is one T cell receptor (beta chain) in context. It lacks a known antigen. No clone much larger than this one lies a single base away; base qualities are absent. The sample belongs to a study of technical replicates of blood from a few donors (dated by TCRdb to about 2017). According to the germline V gene, CDR1 reads KGHSH and CDR2 reads LQKENI. Inclusive of the bounding cysteine and phenylalanine, the CDR3 is 14 residues long. Only the CDR3 portion is preserved as DNA: 42 bases, with reading frame beginning at the first base. Trimming removed 3 bases from V and 8 bases from J; the gene matches leave 5 bases unexplained. The receptor library was made with the immunoSEQ multiplex PCR assay. TCRdb provides this immuneACCESS table in a form limited to in-frame rearrangements. Some clones are lacking; in checked studies, under half of them reflect an unresolved V gene, and why the rest are absent is not known. This sample comprises some 70,000 clones, 92% of them detected only once. Of the sample, roughly 0.4% falls within the top ten clones.

The receptor chain draws on TRBV18 and TRBJ2-1; TRBD2 lines up with 9 middle nucleotides. The receptor was derived from a human donor in good health. Sequencing input: T cells isolated from PBMCs. The nucleotide sequence reads TGTGCCAGCTCACCTAGCGGGAGAGGCTATGAGCAGTTCTTC. Its protein product is CASSPSGRGYEQFF.